The rows below give T cell receptor beta chains drawn from one sample of a study of blood T cell repertoires in COVID-19. Clones were sequenced by immunoSEQ multiplex PCR, and TCRdb holds only the in-frame ones, with some missing. The sample lists approximately 250,000 clones, roughly 85% occurring once. Sequencing was carried out using peripheral blood. The source of these receptors is a man aged 60-69 years who had recovered from COVID-19. CDR3s include the opening cysteine and the closing phenylalanine or tryptophan. A D gene is named only where the DNA matches it firmly. Not all rows give a size; the values are once, few, many and, for expanded clones, a class.

size,D,V,J,CDR3,DNA
few,-,TRBV7-9,TRBJ1-6,CASSTAGSSYNSPLHF,TGTGCCAGCAGCACCGCCGGGAGCTCCTATAATTCACCCCTCCACTTT
-,TRBD1,TRBV5-1,TRBJ1-2,CASSSTGTAYGYTF,TGCGCCAGCAGCTCAACCGGGACAGCGTATGGCTACACCTTC
-,-,TRBV2,TRBJ1-2,CASSEWGRVNYGYTF,TGTGCCAGCAGTGAATGGGGCAGGGTTAACTATGGCTACACCTTC
few,-,TRBV6-5,TRBJ1-6,CASSYSNQGDSPLHF,TGTGCCAGCAGTTACTCGAATCAGGGTGATTCACCCCTCCACTTT
-,TRBD2,TRBV11-2,TRBJ2-3,CASSLTLAGGLGDTQYF,TGTGCCAGCAGCCTTACCCTAGCGGGAGGGTTAGGAGATACGCAGTATTTT
-,TRBD2,TRBV2,TRBJ2-3,CASSSRLAGAAKYF,TGTGCCAGCAGTTCCAGGCTAGCGGGGGCGGCCAAGTATTTT
-,-,TRBV2,TRBJ1-5,CASSEAISSRDSNQPQHF,TGTGCCAGCAGTGAAGCGATATCCAGCAGGGATAGCAATCAGCCCCAGCATTTT
-,TRBD1,TRBV28,TRBJ1-5,CASSAPGGLNQPQHF,TGTGCCAGCAGTGCTCCAGGGGGTTTGAATCAGCCCCAGCATTTT
-,-,TRBV7-8,TRBJ2-3,CASSLLRGDTQYF,TGTGCCAGCAGCTTACTTCGGGGAGATACGCAGTATTTT
-,-,TRBV4-1,TRBJ2-7,CASSLFLLYEQYF,TGCGCCAGCAGCCTATTTCTCCTCTACGAGCAGTACTTC
-,-,TRBV18,TRBJ2-5,CASSQGALGETQYF,TGTGCCAGCTCACAGGGAGCGCTGGGAGAGACCCAGTACTTC
-,-,TRBV5-1,TRBJ2-6,CASSLGTGLRAGANVLTF,TGCGCCAGCAGCTTGGGGACGGGGTTAAGGGCTGGGGCCAACGTCCTGACTTTC
-,-,TRBV20-1,TRBJ2-3,CSAGVLNAQYF,TGCAGTGCGGGCGTACTTAATGCGCAGTATTTT
-,-,TRBV11-2,TRBJ1-3,CASSFRNDRLNSGNTIYF,TGTGCCAGCAGCTTCCGAAACGACAGGTTAAACTCTGGAAACACCATATATTTT
-,-,TRBV7-2,TRBJ1-6,CASSSQGLGYNSPLHF,TGTGCCAGCAGCTCTCAGGGACTCGGCTATAATTCACCCCTCCACTTT
-,-,TRBV10-3,TRBJ2-1,CAISSGQYNEQFF,TGTGCCATCAGTAGCGGTCAATACAATGAGCAGTTCTTC
-,-,TRBV9,TRBJ1-3,CASARARSGNTIYF,TGTGCCAGCGCCCGCGCCCGCTCTGGAAACACCATATATTTT
-,-,TRBV5-4,TRBJ2-1,CASSSSGAFNEQFF,TGTGCCAGCAGCTCATCAGGGGCGTTCAATGAGCAGTTCTTC
-,TRBD2,TRBV27,TRBJ2-7,CASSRTSGRAEQYF,TGTGCCAGCAGCCGGACTAGCGGGAGAGCAGAGCAGTACTTC
-,-,TRBV7-9,TRBJ2-2,CASNGYTGELFF,TGTGCCAGCAACGGTTACACCGGGGAGCTGTTTTTT
once,TRBD2,TRBV27,TRBJ2-3,CASMISGSMTDTQYF,TGTGCCAGCATGATTAGCGGGAGTATGACAGATACGCAGTATTTT
-,TRBD1,TRBV25-1,TRBJ2-3,CASTPGTGVQADTQYF,TGTGCCAGCACCCCCGGGACAGGGGTACAAGCAGATACGCAGTATTTT
-,-,TRBV28,TRBJ1-1,CASSLLTGFTEAFF,TGTGCCAGCAGTTTACTAACAGGGTTCACTGAAGCTTTCTTT
-,-,TRBV19,TRBJ2-7,CASSMSSSYEQYF,TGTGCCAGTAGTATGTCCAGTTCCTACGAGCAGTACTTC
-,TRBD1,TRBV7-9,TRBJ1-2,CASSLSSGQFGQFYGYTF,TGTGCCAGCAGCTTGTCATCGGGACAGTTCGGCCAGTTCTATGGCTACACCTTC
-,-,TRBV9,TRBJ1-2,CASSPSGKVANYGYTF,TGTGCCAGCAGCCCCTCCGGTAAAGTGGCTAACTATGGCTACACCTTC
-,-,TRBV5-1,TRBJ2-3,CASSLGPWPTPDTQYF,TGCGCCAGCAGCTTGGGCCCCTGGCCCACCCCCGATACGCAGTATTTT
few,-,TRBV20-1,TRBJ1-4,CSASPPGAEKLFF,TGCAGTGCTAGTCCGCCAGGGGCGGAAAAACTGTTTTTT
once,TRBD1,TRBV28,TRBJ1-4,CASSLQGVSNEKLFF,TGTGCCAGCAGTTTACAGGGGGTATCTAATGAAAAACTGTTTTTT
-,TRBD1,TRBV6-5,TRBJ2-7,CASSFGDRGYEQYF,TGTGCCAGCAGTTTCGGGGACAGGGGGTACGAGCAGTACTTC
-,TRBD1,TRBV28,TRBJ2-5,CASSSSPRGQGGSKTQYF,TGTGCCAGCAGTTCCTCCCCTCGCGGACAGGGGGGGTCGAAGACCCAGTACTTC
-,-,TRBV18,TRBJ2-5,CASSTSQETQYF,TGTGCCAGCTCCACCAGTCAGGAGACCCAGTACTTC
-,-,TRBV3-1/TRBV3-2,TRBJ1-4,CASSPTQGPNEKLFF,TGTGCCAGCAGCCCGACACAGGGCCCTAATGAAAAACTGTTTTTT
-,TRBD1,TRBV11-2,TRBJ1-5,CASSPGAPKTGAQHF,TGTGCCAGCAGCCCAGGGGCCCCTAAGACAGGGGCCCAGCATTTT
-,-,TRBV6-6,TRBJ2-7,CASSRNQDQWAEQYF,TGTGCCAGCAGTAGGAACCAGGATCAATGGGCCGAGCAGTACTTC
-,TRBD1,TRBV30,TRBJ2-7,CASGQGVYEQYF,TGTGCCTCGGGACAGGGGGTTTACGAGCAGTACTTC
-,-,TRBV5-4,TRBJ2-7,CASSWGARGGFGEQYF,TGTGCCAGCAGCTGGGGGGCGAGGGGGGGATTTGGCGAGCAGTACTTC
-,-,TRBV6-5,TRBJ1-4,CASSYGGGGYEKLFF,TGTGCCAGCAGTTATGGGGGAGGTGGTTATGAAAAACTGTTTTTT
-,-,TRBV5-6,TRBJ1-2,CASSLVTQRRDSYTF,TGTGCCAGCAGCTTGGTCACACAACGCAGAGACTCCTACACCTTC
-,TRBD1,TRBV2,TRBJ1-5,CASSARDRVVEQPQHF,TGTGCCAGCAGTGCGAGGGACAGGGTAGTCGAGCAGCCCCAGCATTTT
-,TRBD1,TRBV6-5,TRBJ2-7,CASSKDREYEQYF,TGTGCCAGCAGTAAGGACAGGGAGTACGAGCAGTACTTC
-,-,TRBV18,TRBJ1-1,CASSPTTGFSNTEAFF,TGTGCCAGCTCACCGACGACAGGATTCTCCAACACTGAAGCTTTCTTT
-,-,TRBV7-9,TRBJ2-5,CASSRPAGVGETQYF,TGTGCCAGCAGCCGCCCGGCAGGGGTAGGGGAGACCCAGTACTTC
once,-,TRBV3-1/TRBV3-2,TRBJ2-1,CASSQRNEQFF,TGTGCCAGCAGCCAACGGAATGAGCAGTTCTTC
few,-,TRBV11-1,TRBJ2-1,CASTEVGAPQVEQFF,TGTGCCAGCACCGAGGTTGGGGCCCCACAGGTCGAGCAGTTCTTC
-,-,TRBV27,TRBJ1-5,CASSLYRVSQPQHF,TGTGCCAGCAGTTTATACAGGGTCTCCCAGCCCCAGCATTTT
-,TRBD2,TRBV10-3,TRBJ2-5,CAIKGGGNPEETQYF,TGTGCCATCAAAGGCGGGGGGAACCCTGAGGAGACCCAGTACTTC
-,-,TRBV12-3/TRBV12-4,TRBJ2-3,CASSLLDTQYF,TGTGCCAGCAGTTTACTGGATACGCAGTATTTT
-,TRBD2,TRBV25-1,TRBJ2-2,CASSGSGGRRTGELFF,TGTGCCAGCAGTGGATCGGGAGGGCGGCGGACCGGGGAGCTGTTTTTT
once,-,TRBV5-1,TRBJ2-7,CASSKDRSYEQYF,TGCGCCAGCAGCAAAGACAGGAGCTACGAGCAGTACTTC
-,-,TRBV12-3/TRBV12-4,TRBJ2-7,CASSLTVSYEQYF,TGTGCCAGCAGTTTGACAGTCTCCTACGAGCAGTACTTC
-,TRBD1,TRBV27,TRBJ2-7,CASSLTGTGIEQYF,TGTGCCAGCAGTCTAACGGGGACAGGGATCGAGCAGTACTTC
-,TRBD1,TRBV27,TRBJ2-6,CASSLTGTGANVLTF,TGTGCCAGCAGTCTGACAGGGACTGGGGCCAACGTCCTGACTTTC
many,-,TRBV5-1,TRBJ1-2,CASSPGQTYYGYTF,TGCGCCAGCAGCCCCGGACAGACGTACTATGGCTACACCTTC
-,TRBD1,TRBV10-3,TRBJ1-1,CAIRITGTGAIGLNTEAFF,TGTGCCATCAGAATAACTGGGACAGGGGCGATCGGGCTGAACACTGAAGCTTTCTTT
once,-,TRBV7-9,TRBJ1-2,CASRPRGPGEDGYTF,TGTGCCAGCAGGCCAAGGGGCCCGGGGGAGGATGGCTACACCTTC
-,TRBD1,TRBV10-3,TRBJ1-3,CAISEEGAVGNTIYF,TGTGCCATCAGTGAGGAGGGGGCAGTTGGAAACACCATATATTTT
-,-,TRBV28,TRBJ2-3,CASSSPTVQVTDTQYF,TGTGCCAGCAGTTCCCCGACAGTCCAGGTCACAGATACGCAGTATTTT
-,-,TRBV7-6,TRBJ2-5,CASSLNTVYQETQYF,TGTGCCAGCAGCTTAAATACAGTGTACCAAGAGACCCAGTACTTC
few,-,TRBV10-3,TRBJ1-2,CAIHPRGTSNYGYTF,TGTGCCATCCATCCACGCGGCACCTCTAACTATGGCTACACCTTC